Listed here are 18 T cell receptor beta chains from one sample, sequenced in a study of human T cells and chemical hapten exposure (dated by TCRdb to 2020 to 2022). Total RNA was isolated from unfractionated whole blood collected in Tempus Blood RNA tubes. Libraries were constructed by 5' RACE. Sequencing instrument: Illumina MiSeq. The public reads were reprocessed in TCRdb via fastp at Q25 and MiXCR, keeping in-frame beta chains. Rows are unified per CDR3 protein, each entry keeping the most common DNA and genes. This sample gives tens of thousands of distinct CDR3 sequences in total; about 8% of them show up just once. Of the sample, roughly 2.4% falls within the top ten clones. These TCRs come from a male donor in good health.

The table lists this clonotype with many counts. CDR3 coding DNA: TGTGCCAGCAGGTCGTATATCGGCGGGAGTGTGACCCAGTACTTC. Residues: CASRSYIGGSVTQYF. V usage is TRBV25-1 and J usage is TRBJ2-5; TRBD2 agrees at 7 bases. In germline, CDR1 is MGHDK, CDR2 SYGVNS. V dropped 6 bases and J dropped 7; count of bases not matched to a gene: 14. The CDR3 is 15 amino acids.

In this sample, this clonotype turned up many times. The chain uses TRBV4-3 and TRBJ2-2; D is possibly TRBD2 (7 bases). The CDR3 is 20 residues long. The germline V and J ends were trimmed by 1 base and 4 bases, with 25 bases remaining between them. Looked up from germline, CDR1 is LGHNA and CDR2 is YSLEER. CDR3 nucleotide sequence: TGCGCCAGCAGCCAAGTATCCGGGGGGCTCGCAGGGGTTGGCACCGGGGAGCTGTTTTTT. Translating it yields CASSQVSGGLAGVGTGELFF.

This clonotype was seen at least ten times. The gene calls are TRBV20-1 and TRBJ2-7; 9 bases map to TRBD2. The CDR3 has 14 amino acids. CDR1 is DFQATT, CDR2 SNEGSKA, per germline (reference sequence). Germline trimming cut 3 bases from V and 6 bases from J; bases unmatched to any gene: 9. The CDR3, as DNA: TGCAGTGCTAGCGGCTCTAGCGGGATTGGCGAGCAGTACTTC. Translated, it gives CSASGSSGIGEQYF.

The sample holds a few counts of this clonotype. CDR3 protein: CASSGDRGYSPLHF. DNA for the CDR3: TGTGCCAGCAGCGGGGACAGGGGGTATTCACCCCTCCACTTT. The V and J genes are TRBV28 and TRBJ1-6, with TRBD1 matching over 11 bases. CDR1 and CDR2 (germline): MDHEN, SYDVKM. The CDR3 runs to 14 residues. Trimming removed 6 bases from V and 8 bases from J; junction bases left unmatched: 3.

This clonotype was seen at least ten times. The chain links TRBV5-4 to TRBJ2-7; TRBD2 might be the D (6 bases). The CDR3 spans 13 residues. The germline V and J ends were trimmed by 4 bases and 5 bases, with 13 bases remaining between them. Looked up from germline, CDR1 is SGHNT and CDR2 is YYREEE (reference sequence). CDR3: CASSRDFGNEQYF. Written as DNA, the CDR3 is TGTGCCAGCAGCCGGGACTTCGGAAACGAGCAGTACTTC. Filled out from reference TRBV5-4 and TRBJ2-7, the complete variable domain reads ETGVTQSPTHLIKTRGQQVTLRCSSQSGHNTVSWYQQALGQGPQFIFQYYREEENGRGNFPPRFSGLQFPNYSSELNVNALELDDSALYLCASSRDFGNEQYFGPGTRLTVT.

This clonotype was detected only a few times. The chain carries TRBV25-1 and TRBJ1-4; tentatively, D is TRBD1 (6 bases). Germline CDR1 and CDR2: MGHDK and SYGVNS. The CDR3 covers 16 residues. V was pared by 3 bases and J by 3 bases, with 14 bases between. The CDR3 region is CASSEGRGEANEKLFF. CDR3 DNA: TGTGCCAGCAGTGAGGGCAGGGGCGAGGCTAATGAAAAACTGTTTTTT.

This clonotype occurred a few times. The rearrangement links TRBV15 to TRBJ1-1; no clear D gene. The CDR3 extends over 14 amino acids. CDR1 is LNHNV and CDR2 is YYDKDF in the germline V gene (reference sequence). Trimming stripped 5 bases from V and 1 base from J, with 11 bases between. The CDR3 loop is CATSGRTANTEAFF. DNA for the CDR3: TGTGCCACCAGCGGTAGGACGGCGAACACTGAAGCTTTCTTT.

This clonotype turned up a few times. The chain couples TRBV19 to TRBJ1-5; D perhaps matches TRBD1 (6 bases). This CDR3 comprises 14 residues. CDR1 LNHDA and CDR2 SQIVND come from the germline V gene (reference sequence). Trimming took 7 bases from V and 7 from J, leaving 17 bases between them. CDR3 DNA sequence: TGTGCCAGTACCCCAGGACGGGGGCACCAGCCCCAGCATTTT. Translation gives CASTPGRGHQPQHF.

This clonotype was seen more than once but under ten times. The chain employs TRBV7-8 and TRBJ2-7; either TRBD1 or TRBD2 may supply D (6 bases each). Germline V gene sequence: CDR1 SGHVS, CDR2 FQNEAQ. The V and J ends lost 2 bases and 6 bases respectively, with 20 bases between them. CDR3 length equals 16 residues. The CDR3 bases are TGTGCCAGCAGCTTACGGGGGCCAAGCGAGGGGTCCGAGCAGTACTTC. It translates to CASSLRGPSEGSEQYF.

This clonotype was counted only a few times. This rearrangement joins TRBV4-3 to TRBJ1-4, with 9 nucleotides matching TRBD1. After removal of 0 bases from V and 8 bases from J, the junction contained 7 bases not matched to a gene. Per germline, CDR1 LGHNA and CDR2 YSLEER. The CDR3 totals 16 residues. CDR3 residues: CASSQDRDRAQEKLFF. CDR3 bases: TGCGCCAGCAGCCAAGATCGGGACAGGGCTCAGGAAAAACTGTTTTTT.

This clonotype was seen many times. The chain uses TRBV20-1 and TRBJ1-5; perhaps TRBD1 as D (6 bases). V was trimmed by 0 bases and J by 4 bases, leaving 13 bases between them. This CDR3 contains 15 residues. Germline-derived CDR1 and CDR2 are DFQATT and SNEGSKA (reference sequence). CDR3 amino acids: CSARDRQAPNQPQHF. The CDR3 region has the DNA TGCAGTGCTAGAGACCGACAGGCGCCAAATCAGCCCCAGCATTTT.

The V call is TRBV6-2 or TRBV6-3, the J call TRBJ2-4, with D possibly called TRBD1 or TRBD2 (5 bases each). The V gene lost 0 bases and the J gene lost 3 bases, with 9 bases spanning the gap. Germline V gene lookup returns CDR1 MNHEY and CDR2 SVGEGT. This CDR3 contains 15 residues. The CDR3 bases are TGTGCCAGCAGTTACTCGGAGAGGGGCAAAAACATTCAGTACTTC. Its protein product is CASSYSERGKNIQYF.

A few counts support this clonotype. The J gene is TRBJ1-4, the V gene TRBV6-5; D remains unclear. Looked up from germline, CDR1 is MNHEY and CDR2 is SVGAGI. The CDR3 extends over 14 amino acids. Deletions cut 2 bases from V and 7 bases from J, with 11 bases between. The CDR3 nucleotides are TGTGCCAGCAGTTACACGGGTTCGATTGAAAAACTGTTTTTT. Translated: CASSYTGSIEKLFF.

The chain uses TRBV29-1 and TRBJ1-5; 9 bases map to TRBD1. The CDR3 consists of 14 residues. With 6 bases clipped from V and 0 bases from J, the junction kept 3 bases outside the gene matches. Germline CDR1 is SQVTM and CDR2 is ANQGSEA. For the CDR3, the DNA is TGCAGCGTCCGGACAGGGGATAGCAATCAGCCCCAGCATTTT. Protein: CSVRTGDSNQPQHF.

This clonotype occurred many times. The chain recombines TRBV20-1 with TRBJ2-4; 9 positions agree with TRBD1. The germline gives CDR1 DFQATT, CDR2 SNEGSKA (reference sequence). CDR3 length: 15 amino acids. With 3 bases clipped from V and 6 bases from J, the junction kept 9 bases outside the gene matches. The CDR3 sequence is CSARPEDRGANIQYF. As DNA, the CDR3 is TGCAGTGCTAGGCCGGAGGACAGGGGCGCAAACATTCAGTACTTC.

This clonotype occurred many times. This rearrangement joins TRBV6-6 to TRBJ2-7, with TRBD1 identical over 8 bases. Germline values: CDR1 MNHNY, CDR2 SVGAGI (reference sequence). This CDR3 is 15 amino acids long. Losses at the gene ends were 4 bases for V and 2 bases for J; bases not matched to a gene: 7. CDR3 sequence reads: CASSSRDRSPYEQYF. CDR3 DNA: TGTGCCAGCAGTTCCCGGGACAGGTCTCCCTACGAGCAGTACTTC.

This clonotype showed up just a few times. This chain's CDR3 is CASSFGPAQTEAFF. The CDR3 region has the DNA TGCGCCAGCAGCTTTGGGCCCGCCCAGACTGAAGCTTTCTTT. The chain is built from TRBV5-1 and TRBJ1-1; D is uncertain. Trimming left V 2 bases short and J 5 bases short, with 13 bases between. The CDR3 extends over 14 amino acids. Per the germline V gene, CDR1 is SGHRS and CDR2 is YFSETQ. The entire variable domain, with the rest obtained from reference TRBV5-1 and TRBJ1-1, is as follows: KAGVTQTPRYLIKTRGQQVTLSCSPISGHRSVSWYQQTPGQGLQFLFEYFSETQRNKGNFPGRFSGRQFSNSRSEMNVSTLELGDSALYLCASSFGPAQTEAFFGQGTRLTVV.

This clonotype was found many times. The chain combines TRBV2 with TRBJ2-7, with D possibly matching TRBD1 (6 bases). CDR3 length: 14 amino acids. Germline loops: CDR1 SNHLY, CDR2 FYNNEI. V lost 6 bases and J 2 bases, leaving 14 bases between the germline ends. The CDR3 sequence: CASRPTDSTYEQYF. In DNA, the CDR3 is TGTGCCAGCAGGCCCACGGACAGTACCTACGAGCAGTACTTC.